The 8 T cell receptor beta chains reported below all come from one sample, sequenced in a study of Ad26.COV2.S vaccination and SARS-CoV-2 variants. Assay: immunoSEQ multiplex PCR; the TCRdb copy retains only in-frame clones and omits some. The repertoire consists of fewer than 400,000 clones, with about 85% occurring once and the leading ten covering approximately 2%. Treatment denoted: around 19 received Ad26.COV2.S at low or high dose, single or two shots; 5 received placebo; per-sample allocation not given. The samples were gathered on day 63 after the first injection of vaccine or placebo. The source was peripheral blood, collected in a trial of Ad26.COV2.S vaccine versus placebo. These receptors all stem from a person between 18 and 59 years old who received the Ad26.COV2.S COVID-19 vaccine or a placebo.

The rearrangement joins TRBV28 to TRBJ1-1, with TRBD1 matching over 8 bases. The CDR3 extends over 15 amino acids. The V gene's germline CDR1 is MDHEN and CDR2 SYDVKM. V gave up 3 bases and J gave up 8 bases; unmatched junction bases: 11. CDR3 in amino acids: CASSFPSTRTGEAFF. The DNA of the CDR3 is TGTGCCAGCAGTTTCCCTTCAACCCGGACAGGGGAAGCTTTCTTT.

The DNA for the CDR3 is TGTGCCAGCAGTAGACAGCAGAACTATGGCTACACCTTC. Translating gives CASSRQQNYGYTF. V usage is TRBV27 and J usage is TRBJ1-2; D possibly corresponds to TRBD1 (5 bases). Trimming took off 5 bases at V and 2 bases at J, with 9 bases between the two ends. Germline V gene data show CDR1 as MNHEY and CDR2 as SMNVEV (reference sequence). The CDR3 is made up of 13 amino acids.

The CDR3 spells CASSAGTEAFF. CDR3 sequence (DNA): TGTGCCAGCAGCGCCGGGACAGAAGCTTTCTTT. This sequence joins TRBV3-1 (or the pseudogene TRBV3-2) and TRBJ1-1, with a weak D call TRBD1 (6 bases). V was pared by 5 bases and J by 8 bases, with 9 bases between. The germline gives CDR1 LGHDT, CDR2 YNNKEL (reference sequence). The CDR3 sequence is 11 residues long.

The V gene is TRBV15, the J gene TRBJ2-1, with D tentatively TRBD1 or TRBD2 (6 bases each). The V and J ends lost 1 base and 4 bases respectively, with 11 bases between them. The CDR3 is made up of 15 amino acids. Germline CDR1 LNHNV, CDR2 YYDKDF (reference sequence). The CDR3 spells CATSRAGAKYNEQFF. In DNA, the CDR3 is TGTGCCACCAGCAGAGCGGGGGCCAAATACAATGAGCAGTTCTTC.

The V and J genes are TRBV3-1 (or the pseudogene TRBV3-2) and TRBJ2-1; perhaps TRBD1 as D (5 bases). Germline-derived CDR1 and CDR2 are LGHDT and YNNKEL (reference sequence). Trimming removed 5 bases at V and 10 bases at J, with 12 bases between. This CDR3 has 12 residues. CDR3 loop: CASSSGAGEQFF. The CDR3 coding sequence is TGTGCCAGCAGCTCTGGGGCTGGGGAGCAGTTCTTC.

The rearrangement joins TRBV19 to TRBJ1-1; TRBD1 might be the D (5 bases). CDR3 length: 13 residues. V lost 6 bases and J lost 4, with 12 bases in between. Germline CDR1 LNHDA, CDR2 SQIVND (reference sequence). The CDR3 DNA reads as TGTGCCAGTAGCGGGGGTCTCGGCACTGAAGCTTTCTTT. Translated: CASSGGLGTEAFF.

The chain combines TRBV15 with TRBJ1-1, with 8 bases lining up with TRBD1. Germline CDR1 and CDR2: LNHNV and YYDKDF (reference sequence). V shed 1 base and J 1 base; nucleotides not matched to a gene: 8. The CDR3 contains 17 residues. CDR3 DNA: TGTGCCACCAGCAGAGGATCTCAGGGGGCAGGGAACACTGAAGCTTTCTTT. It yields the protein CATSRGSQGAGNTEAFF.

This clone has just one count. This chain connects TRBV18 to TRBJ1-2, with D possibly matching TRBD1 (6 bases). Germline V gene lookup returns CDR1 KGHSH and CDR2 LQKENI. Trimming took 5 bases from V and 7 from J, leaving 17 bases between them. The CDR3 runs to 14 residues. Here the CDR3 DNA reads TGTGCCAGCTCAGGTTCGGGACAATCGGGTGGCTACACCTTC. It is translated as CASSGSGQSGGYTF.